This TCR beta chain originates from a study of sequential checkpoint blockade in melanoma. Study summary: Patients were randomized 1:1 to nivolumab-then-ipilimumab or ipilimumab-then-nivolumab first-line. Each arm's sequence ended with maintenance nivolumab.

Germline V CDR1 and CDR2: MDHEN, SYDVKM. V dropped 8 bases and J dropped 7; count of bases not matched to a gene: 6. The CDR3 is 14 amino acids. Sequenced by immunoSEQ multiplex PCR; TCRdb stores in-frame clones only, minus some. There are 20,000 or so clones in the sample; approximately 72% occur only once, and around 40% lies in the top ten. Treatment noted: randomized to nivolumab then ipilimumab (arm A) or the reverse (arm B). DNA-damaging chemotherapy had not been given to any patient beforehand. The sequenced sample was CD8+ T cells sorted from blood (inferred from file names), obtained from a patient given nivolumab and ipilimumab in sequence. The chain is built from TRBV28 and TRBJ1-6; 9 nucleotides match TRBD1. This receptor was taken from a human donor with melanoma. This CDR3 is CASHRDRENSPLHF. The CDR3 DNA reads TGTGCCAGCCACCGGGACAGGGAGAATTCACCCCTCCACTTT.